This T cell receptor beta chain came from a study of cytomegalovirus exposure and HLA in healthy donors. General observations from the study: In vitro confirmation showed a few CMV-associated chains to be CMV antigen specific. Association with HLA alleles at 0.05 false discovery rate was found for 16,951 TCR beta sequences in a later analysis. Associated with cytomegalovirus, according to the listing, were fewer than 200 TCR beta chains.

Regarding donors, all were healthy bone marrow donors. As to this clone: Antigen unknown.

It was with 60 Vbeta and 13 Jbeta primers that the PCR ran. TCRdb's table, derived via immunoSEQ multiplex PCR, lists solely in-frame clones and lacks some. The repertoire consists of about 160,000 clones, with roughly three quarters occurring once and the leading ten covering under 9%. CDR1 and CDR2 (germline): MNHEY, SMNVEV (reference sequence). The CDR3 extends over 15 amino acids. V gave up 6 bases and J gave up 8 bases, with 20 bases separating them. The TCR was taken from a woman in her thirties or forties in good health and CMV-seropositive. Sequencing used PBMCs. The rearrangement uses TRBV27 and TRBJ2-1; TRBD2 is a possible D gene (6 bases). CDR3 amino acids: CASSPRRSGRDEQFF. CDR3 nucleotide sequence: TGTGCCAGCAGCCCTCGTAGGAGCGGGCGGGATGAGCAGTTCTTC.